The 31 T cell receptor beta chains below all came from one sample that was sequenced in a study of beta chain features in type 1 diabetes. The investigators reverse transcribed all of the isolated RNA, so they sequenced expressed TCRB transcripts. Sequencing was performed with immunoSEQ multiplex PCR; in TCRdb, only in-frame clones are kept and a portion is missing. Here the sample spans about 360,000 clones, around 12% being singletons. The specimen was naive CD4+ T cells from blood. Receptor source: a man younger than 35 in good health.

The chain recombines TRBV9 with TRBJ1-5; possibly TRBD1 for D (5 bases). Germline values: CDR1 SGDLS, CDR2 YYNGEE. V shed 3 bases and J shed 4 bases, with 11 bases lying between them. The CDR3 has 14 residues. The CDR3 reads CASSADRANQPQHF. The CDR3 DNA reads TGTGCCAGCAGCGCAGACAGAGCAAATCAGCCCCAGCATTTT.

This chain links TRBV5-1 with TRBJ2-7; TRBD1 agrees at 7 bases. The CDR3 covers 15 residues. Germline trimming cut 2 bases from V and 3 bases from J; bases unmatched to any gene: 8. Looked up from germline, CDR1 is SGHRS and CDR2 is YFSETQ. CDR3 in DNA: TGCGCCAGCAGCTTTACCGGGACAGTCCTCTACGAGCAGTACTTC. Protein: CASSFTGTVLYEQYF.

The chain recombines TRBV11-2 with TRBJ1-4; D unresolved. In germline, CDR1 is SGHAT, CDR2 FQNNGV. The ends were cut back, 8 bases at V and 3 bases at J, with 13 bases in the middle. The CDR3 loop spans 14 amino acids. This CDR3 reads CASRPRAANEKLFF. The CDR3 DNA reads TGTGCCAGCCGGCCGAGGGCCGCTAATGAAAAACTGTTTTTT.

CDR3 bases: TGTGCCAGCAGTTTGGACACATCCTACAATGAGCAGTTCTTC. This sequence encodes CASSLDTSYNEQFF. The chain recombines TRBV27 with TRBJ2-1; the D gene is possibly TRBD1 (5 bases). The length of the CDR3 is 14 residues. Germline V CDR1 and CDR2: MNHEY, SMNVEV (reference sequence). Trimming shortened V by 3 bases and J by 1 base, and 7 bases separated the two germline ends.

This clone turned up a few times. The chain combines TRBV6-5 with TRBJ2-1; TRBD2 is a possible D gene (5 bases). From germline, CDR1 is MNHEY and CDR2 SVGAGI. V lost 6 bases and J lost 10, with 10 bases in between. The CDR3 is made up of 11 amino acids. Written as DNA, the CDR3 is TGTGCCAGCAGGCAAGGCGGGGAGCAGTTCTTC. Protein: CASRQGGEQFF.

The CDR3 region has the DNA TGCGCCAGCAGCTTGGGTTCGGGACAGGGTTACAATGAGCAGTTCTTC. This translates into CASSLGSGQGYNEQFF. The chain recombines TRBV5-1 with TRBJ2-1, with TRBD1 identical over 9 bases. The CDR3 has 16 residues. Germline trimming cut 0 bases from V and 4 bases from J; bases unmatched to any gene: 5. The germline CDR1 and CDR2 sequences are SGHRS and YFSETQ.

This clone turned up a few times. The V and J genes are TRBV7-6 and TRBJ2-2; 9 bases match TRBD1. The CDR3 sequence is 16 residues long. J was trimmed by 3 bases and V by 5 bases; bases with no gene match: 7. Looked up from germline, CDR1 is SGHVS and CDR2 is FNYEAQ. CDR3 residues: CASSHETGGDTGELFF. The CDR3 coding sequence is TGTGCCAGCAGCCACGAGACAGGGGGGGACACCGGGGAGCTGTTTTTT.

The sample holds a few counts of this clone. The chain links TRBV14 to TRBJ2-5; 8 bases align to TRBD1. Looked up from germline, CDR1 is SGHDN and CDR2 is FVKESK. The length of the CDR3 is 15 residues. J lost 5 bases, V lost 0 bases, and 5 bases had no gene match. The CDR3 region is CASSQDTRGQETQYF. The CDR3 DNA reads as TGTGCCAGCAGCCAAGATACCAGGGGGCAGGAGACCCAGTACTTC.

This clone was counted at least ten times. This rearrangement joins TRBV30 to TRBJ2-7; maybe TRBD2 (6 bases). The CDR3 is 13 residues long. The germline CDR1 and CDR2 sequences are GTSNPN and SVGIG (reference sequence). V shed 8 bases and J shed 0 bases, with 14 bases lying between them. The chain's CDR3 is CATRRESSYEQYF. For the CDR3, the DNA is TGTGCCACCCGACGGGAGAGCTCCTACGAGCAGTACTTC.

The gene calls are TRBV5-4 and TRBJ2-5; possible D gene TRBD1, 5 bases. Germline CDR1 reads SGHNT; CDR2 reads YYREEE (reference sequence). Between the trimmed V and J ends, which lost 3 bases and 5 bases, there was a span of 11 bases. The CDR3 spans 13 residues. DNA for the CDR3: TGTGCCAGCAGCTCGGACACTTGGGAGACCCAGTACTTC. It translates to CASSSDTWETQYF.

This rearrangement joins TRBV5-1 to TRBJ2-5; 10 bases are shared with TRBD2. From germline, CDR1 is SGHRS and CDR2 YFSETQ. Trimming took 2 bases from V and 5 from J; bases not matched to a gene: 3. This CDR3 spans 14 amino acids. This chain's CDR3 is CASSLGTSAETQYF. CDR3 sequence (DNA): TGCGCCAGCAGCTTAGGGACTAGCGCGGAGACCCAGTACTTC.

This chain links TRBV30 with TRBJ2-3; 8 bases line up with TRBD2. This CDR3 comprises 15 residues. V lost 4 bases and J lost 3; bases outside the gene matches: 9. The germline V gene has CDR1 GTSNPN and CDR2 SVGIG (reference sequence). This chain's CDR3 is CAWIFGGRLTDTQYF. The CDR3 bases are TGTGCCTGGATATTTGGCGGGAGGCTTACAGATACGCAGTATTTT.

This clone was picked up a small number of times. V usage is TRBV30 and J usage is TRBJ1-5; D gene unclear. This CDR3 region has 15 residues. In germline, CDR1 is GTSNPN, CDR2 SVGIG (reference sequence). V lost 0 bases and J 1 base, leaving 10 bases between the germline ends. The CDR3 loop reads CAWSVQWASNQPQHF. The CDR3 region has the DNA TGTGCCTGGAGTGTACAATGGGCAAGCAATCAGCCCCAGCATTTT.

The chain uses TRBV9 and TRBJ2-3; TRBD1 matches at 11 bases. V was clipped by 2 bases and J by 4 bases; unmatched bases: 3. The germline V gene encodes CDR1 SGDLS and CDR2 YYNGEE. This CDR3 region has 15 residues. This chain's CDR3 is CASSVPGQGADTQYF. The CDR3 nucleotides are TGTGCCAGCAGCGTTCCGGGACAGGGGGCAGATACGCAGTATTTT.

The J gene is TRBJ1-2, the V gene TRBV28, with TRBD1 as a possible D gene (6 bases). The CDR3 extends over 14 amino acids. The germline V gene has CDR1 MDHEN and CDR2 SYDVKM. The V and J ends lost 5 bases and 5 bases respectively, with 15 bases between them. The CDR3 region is CASSRTEAAYGYTF. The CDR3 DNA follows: TGTGCCAGCAGTAGGACAGAAGCTGCTTATGGCTACACCTTC.

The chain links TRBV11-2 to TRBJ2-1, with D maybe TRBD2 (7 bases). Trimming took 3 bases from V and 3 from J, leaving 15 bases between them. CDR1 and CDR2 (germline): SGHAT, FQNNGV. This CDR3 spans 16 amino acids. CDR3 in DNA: TGTGCCAGCAGCTTTGTCGGGGGGCCACTCTACAATGAGCAGTTCTTC. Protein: CASSFVGGPLYNEQFF.

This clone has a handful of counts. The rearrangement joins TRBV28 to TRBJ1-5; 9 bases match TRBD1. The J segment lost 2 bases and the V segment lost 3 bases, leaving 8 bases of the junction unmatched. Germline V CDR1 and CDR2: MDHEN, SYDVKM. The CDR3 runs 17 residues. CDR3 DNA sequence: TGTGCCAGCAGTTTTGGTCCGGGACAGGGACGCAATCAGCCCCAGCATTTT. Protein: CASSFGPGQGRNQPQHF.

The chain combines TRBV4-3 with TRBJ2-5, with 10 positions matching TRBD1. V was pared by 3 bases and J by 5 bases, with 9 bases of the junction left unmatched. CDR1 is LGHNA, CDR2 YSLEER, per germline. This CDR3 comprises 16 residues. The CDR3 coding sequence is TGCGCCAGCAGCCAGGCGACAGGGGGCAAGGCGGAGACCCAGTACTTC. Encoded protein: CASSQATGGKAETQYF.

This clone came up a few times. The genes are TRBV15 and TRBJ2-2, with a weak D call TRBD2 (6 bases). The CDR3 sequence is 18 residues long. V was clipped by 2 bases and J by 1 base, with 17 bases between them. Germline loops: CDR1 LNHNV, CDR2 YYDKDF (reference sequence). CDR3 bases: TGTGCCACCAGCAGATCCCGAACCGGGACTGAGAACACCGGGGAGCTGTTTTTT. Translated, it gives CATSRSRTGTENTGELFF.

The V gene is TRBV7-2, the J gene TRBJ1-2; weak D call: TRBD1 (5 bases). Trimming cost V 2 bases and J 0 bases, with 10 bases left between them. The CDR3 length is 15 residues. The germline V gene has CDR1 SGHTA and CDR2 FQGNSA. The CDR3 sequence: CASSLYIGANYGYTF. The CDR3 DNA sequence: TGTGCCAGCAGCTTATACATAGGGGCTAACTATGGCTACACCTTC. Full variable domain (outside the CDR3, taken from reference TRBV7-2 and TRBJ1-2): GAGVSQSPSNKVTEKGKDVELRCDPISGHTALYWYRQSLGQGLEFLIYFQGNSAPDKSGLPSDRFSAERTGGSVSTLTIQRTQQEDSAVYLCASSLYIGANYGYTFGSGTRLTVV.

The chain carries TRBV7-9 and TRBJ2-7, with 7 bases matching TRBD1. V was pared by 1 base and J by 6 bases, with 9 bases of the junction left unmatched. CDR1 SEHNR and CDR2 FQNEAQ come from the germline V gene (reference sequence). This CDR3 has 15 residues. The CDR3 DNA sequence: TGTGCCAGCAGCTTAGTAGGGGGCAGGGAGTCCGAGCAGTACTTC. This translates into CASSLVGGRESEQYF. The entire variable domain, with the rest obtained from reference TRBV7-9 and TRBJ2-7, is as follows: DTGVSQNPRHKITKRGQNVTFRCDPISEHNRLYWYRQTLGQGPEFLTYFQNEAQLEKSRLLSDRFSAERPKGSFSTLEIQRTEQGDSAMYLCASSLVGGRESEQYFGPGTRLTVT.

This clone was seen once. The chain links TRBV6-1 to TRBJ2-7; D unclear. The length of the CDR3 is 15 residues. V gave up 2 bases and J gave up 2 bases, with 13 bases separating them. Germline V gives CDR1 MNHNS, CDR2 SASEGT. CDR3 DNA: TGTGCCAGCAGTGAATGGTCGGGTCAAACCTACGAGCAGTACTTC. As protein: CASSEWSGQTYEQYF.

The DNA for the CDR3 is TGTGCCTGGAGGGACAGGGGGCCTAATGAGCAGTTCTTC. It encodes CAWRDRGPNEQFF. The chain is built from TRBV30 and TRBJ2-1, with 11 bases lining up with TRBD1. V lost 3 bases and J lost 7; bases outside the gene matches: 2. CDR3 length: 13 amino acids. CDR1 is GTSNPN, CDR2 SVGIG, per germline (reference sequence). The variable domain in full, with the rest retrieved from reference TRBV30 and TRBJ2-1, is SQTIHQWPATLVQPVGSPLSLECTVEGTSNPNLYWYRQAAGRGLQLLFYSVGIGQISSEVPQNLSASRPQDRQFILSSKKLLLSDSGFYLCAWRDRGPNEQFFGPGTRLTVL.

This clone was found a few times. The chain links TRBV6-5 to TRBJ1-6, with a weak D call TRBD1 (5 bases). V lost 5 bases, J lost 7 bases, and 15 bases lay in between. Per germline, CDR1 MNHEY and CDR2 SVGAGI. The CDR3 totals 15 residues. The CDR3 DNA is TGTGCCAGCAGTCCCCCGGGACTAAACAATTCACCCCTCCACTTT. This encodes CASSPPGLNNSPLHF.

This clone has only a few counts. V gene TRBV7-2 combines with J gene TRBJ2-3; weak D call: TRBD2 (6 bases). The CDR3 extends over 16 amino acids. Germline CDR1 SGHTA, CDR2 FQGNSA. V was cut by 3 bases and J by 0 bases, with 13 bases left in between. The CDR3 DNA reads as TGTGCCAGCAGCTTGGGAGGAGCCCCCAGCACAGATACGCAGTATTTT. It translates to CASSLGGAPSTDTQYF.

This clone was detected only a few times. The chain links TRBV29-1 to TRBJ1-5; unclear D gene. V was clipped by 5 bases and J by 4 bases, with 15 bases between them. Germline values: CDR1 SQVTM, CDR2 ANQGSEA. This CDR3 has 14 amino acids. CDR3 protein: CSVRPGWLNQPQHF. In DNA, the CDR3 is TGCAGCGTTCGCCCGGGGTGGTTGAATCAGCCCCAGCATTTT.

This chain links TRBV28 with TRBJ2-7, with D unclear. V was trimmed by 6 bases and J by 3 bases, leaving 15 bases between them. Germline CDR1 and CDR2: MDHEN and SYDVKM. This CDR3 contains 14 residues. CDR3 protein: CASSPQVGDYEQYF. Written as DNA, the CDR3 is TGTGCCAGCAGCCCTCAAGTCGGAGACTACGAGCAGTACTTC.

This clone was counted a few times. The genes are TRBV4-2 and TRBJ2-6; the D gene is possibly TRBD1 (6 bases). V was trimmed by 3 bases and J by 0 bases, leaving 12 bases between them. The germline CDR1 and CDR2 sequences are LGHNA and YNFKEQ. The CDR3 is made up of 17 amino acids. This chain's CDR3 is CASSHRGSGSGANVLTF. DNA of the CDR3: TGTGCCAGCAGCCATAGGGGGTCGGGCTCTGGGGCCAACGTCCTGACTTTC.

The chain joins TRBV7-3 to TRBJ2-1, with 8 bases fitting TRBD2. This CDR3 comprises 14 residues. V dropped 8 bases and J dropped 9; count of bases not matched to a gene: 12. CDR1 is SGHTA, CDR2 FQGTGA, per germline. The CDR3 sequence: CASGYGVLAGEQFF. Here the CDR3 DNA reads TGTGCCAGCGGCTATGGGGTGCTAGCGGGTGAGCAGTTCTTC.

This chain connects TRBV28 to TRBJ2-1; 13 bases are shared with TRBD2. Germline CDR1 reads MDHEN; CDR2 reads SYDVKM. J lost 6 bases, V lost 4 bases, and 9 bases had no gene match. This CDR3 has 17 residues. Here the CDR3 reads CASSSSLAGGLLNEQFF. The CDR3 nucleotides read TGTGCCAGCAGTTCCTCACTAGCGGGAGGGTTGCTCAATGAGCAGTTCTTC. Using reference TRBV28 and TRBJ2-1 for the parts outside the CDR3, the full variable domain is DVKVTQSSRYLVKRTGEKVFLECVQDMDHENMFWYRQDPGLGLRLIYFSYDVKMKEKGDIPEGYSVSREKKERFSLILESASTNQTSMYLCASSSSLAGGLLNEQFFGPGTRLTVL.

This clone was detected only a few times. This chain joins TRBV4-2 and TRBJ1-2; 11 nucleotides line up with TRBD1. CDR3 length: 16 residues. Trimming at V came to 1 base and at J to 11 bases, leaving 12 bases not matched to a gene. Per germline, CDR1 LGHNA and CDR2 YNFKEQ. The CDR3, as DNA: TGTGCCAGCAGCCAAGGATCTGGGACAGGGGGGGGCTATTACACCTTC. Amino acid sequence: CASSQGSGTGGGYYTF.